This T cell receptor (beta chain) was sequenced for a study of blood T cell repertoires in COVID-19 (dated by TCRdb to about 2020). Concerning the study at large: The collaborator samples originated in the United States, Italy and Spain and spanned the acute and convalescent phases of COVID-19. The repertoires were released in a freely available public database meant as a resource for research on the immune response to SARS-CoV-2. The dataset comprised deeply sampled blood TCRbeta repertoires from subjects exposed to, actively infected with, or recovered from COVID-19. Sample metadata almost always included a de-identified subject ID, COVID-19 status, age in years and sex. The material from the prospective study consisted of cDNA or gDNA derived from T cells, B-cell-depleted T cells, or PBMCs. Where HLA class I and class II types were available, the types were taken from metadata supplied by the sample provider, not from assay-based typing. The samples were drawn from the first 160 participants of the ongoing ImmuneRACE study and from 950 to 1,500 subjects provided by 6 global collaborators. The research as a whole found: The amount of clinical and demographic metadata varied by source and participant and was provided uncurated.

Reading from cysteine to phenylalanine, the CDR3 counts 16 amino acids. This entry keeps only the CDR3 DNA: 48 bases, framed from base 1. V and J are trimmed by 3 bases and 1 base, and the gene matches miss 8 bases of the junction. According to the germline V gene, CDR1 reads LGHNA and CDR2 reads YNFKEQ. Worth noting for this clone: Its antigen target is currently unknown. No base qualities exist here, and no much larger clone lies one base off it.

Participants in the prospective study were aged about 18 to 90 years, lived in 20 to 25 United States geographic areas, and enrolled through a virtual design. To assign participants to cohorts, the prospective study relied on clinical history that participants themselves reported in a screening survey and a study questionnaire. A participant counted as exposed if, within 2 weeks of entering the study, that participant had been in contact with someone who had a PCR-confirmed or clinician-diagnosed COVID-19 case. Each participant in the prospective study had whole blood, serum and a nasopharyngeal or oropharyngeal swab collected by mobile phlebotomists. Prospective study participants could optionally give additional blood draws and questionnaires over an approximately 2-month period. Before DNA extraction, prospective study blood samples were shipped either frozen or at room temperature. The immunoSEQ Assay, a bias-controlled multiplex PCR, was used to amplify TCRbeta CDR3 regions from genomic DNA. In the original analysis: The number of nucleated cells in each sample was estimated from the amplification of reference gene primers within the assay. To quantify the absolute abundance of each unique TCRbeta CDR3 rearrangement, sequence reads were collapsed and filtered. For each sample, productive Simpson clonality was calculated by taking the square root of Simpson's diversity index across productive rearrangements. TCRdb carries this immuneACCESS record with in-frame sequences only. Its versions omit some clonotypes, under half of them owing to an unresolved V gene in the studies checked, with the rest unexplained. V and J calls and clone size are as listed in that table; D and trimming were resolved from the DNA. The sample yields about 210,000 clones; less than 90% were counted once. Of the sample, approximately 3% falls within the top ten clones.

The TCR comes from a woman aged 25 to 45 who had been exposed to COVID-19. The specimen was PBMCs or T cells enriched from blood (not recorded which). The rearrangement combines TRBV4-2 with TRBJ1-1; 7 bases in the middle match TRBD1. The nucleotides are TGTGCCAGCAGCCACTATTCCAGGGGGACGAACACTGAAGCTTTCTTT. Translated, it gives CASSHYSRGTNTEAFF.